This entry features one T cell receptor beta chain sequence. Its antigen is not identified. Per germline, CDR1 SQVTM and CDR2 ANQGSEA. This CDR3 comprises 15 residues. V lost 4 bases and J lost 0, with 12 bases in between. The data are from a study of OX40 agonist ivuxolimab in advanced cancers. General observations from the study: There was clonal expansion of CD4+ and CD8+ blood T cells by week 6 at 0.1 to 3.0 mg/kg.

Repertoires were generated with immunoSEQ multiplex PCR, while TCRdb's copy carries only in-frame clones and drops some. The data contain 150,000 to 190,000 clones, roughly 94% of them singletons. Autoimmune disease history or systemic immunosuppression barred patients. V gene TRBV29-1 combines with J gene TRBJ2-2, with D maybe TRBD1 (5 bases). The clonotype comes from an adult with an advanced solid tumor such as melanoma, head and neck, liver or kidney cancer. The sequencing used CD4+ or CD8+ T cells sorted from blood, collected in a trial of the OX40 agonist ivuxolimab. CDR3 DNA: TGCAGCGTTGCAGGGATTGGTACGAACACCGGGGAGCTGTTTTTT. The encoded protein is CSVAGIGTNTGELFF.